Given below is one TCR beta chain in context. Antigen: not known. Germline CDR1 and CDR2: MNHEY and SVGAGI. Trimming shortened V by 5 bases and J by 4 bases, and 11 bases separated the two germline ends. The CDR3 is 13 residues long. The data belong to a study of cytomegalovirus exposure and HLA in healthy donors. The PCR employed 60 Vbeta primers together with 13 Jbeta primers. The repertoire was sequenced with immunoSEQ multiplex PCR; TCRdb's copy has only in-frame clones and lacks some. Here the sample spans about 240,000 clones, 82% being singletons. Study-level findings and limits: According to an earlier analysis, most TCR beta V segments yielded productive rearrangements about 90% or about 30% of the time. It was 150 to 200 TCR beta chains that were listed as cytomegalovirus-associated. A missense variant in DCLRE1C was later tied to TCR beta V- and J-gene trimming. Later analysis showed TCR association rates varying by HLA locus, highest for DRB1 and lowest for HLA-C.

The specimen sequenced was PBMCs. The sequence derives from a middle-aged woman in good health and CMV-seropositive. The chain has TRBV6-5 and TRBJ1-1, with D perhaps TRBD1 (6 bases). CDR3 sequence (DNA): TGTGCCAGCAGTCGAGGGGGATTCACTGAAGCTTTCTTT. It encodes CASSRGGFTEAFF.